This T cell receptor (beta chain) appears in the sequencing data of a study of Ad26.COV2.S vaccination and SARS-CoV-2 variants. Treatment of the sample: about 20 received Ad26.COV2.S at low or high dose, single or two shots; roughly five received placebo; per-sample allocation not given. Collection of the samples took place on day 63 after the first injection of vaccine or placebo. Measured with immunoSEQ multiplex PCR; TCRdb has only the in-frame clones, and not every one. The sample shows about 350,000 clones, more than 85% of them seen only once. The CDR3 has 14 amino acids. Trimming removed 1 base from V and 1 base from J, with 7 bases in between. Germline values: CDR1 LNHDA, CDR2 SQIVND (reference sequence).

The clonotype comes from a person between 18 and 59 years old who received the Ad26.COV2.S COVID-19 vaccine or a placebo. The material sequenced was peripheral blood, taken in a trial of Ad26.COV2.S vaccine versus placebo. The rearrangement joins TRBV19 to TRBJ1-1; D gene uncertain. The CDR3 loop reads CASSIVAGNTEAFF. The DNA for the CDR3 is TGTGCCAGTAGTATAGTGGCAGGGAACACTGAAGCTTTCTTT.